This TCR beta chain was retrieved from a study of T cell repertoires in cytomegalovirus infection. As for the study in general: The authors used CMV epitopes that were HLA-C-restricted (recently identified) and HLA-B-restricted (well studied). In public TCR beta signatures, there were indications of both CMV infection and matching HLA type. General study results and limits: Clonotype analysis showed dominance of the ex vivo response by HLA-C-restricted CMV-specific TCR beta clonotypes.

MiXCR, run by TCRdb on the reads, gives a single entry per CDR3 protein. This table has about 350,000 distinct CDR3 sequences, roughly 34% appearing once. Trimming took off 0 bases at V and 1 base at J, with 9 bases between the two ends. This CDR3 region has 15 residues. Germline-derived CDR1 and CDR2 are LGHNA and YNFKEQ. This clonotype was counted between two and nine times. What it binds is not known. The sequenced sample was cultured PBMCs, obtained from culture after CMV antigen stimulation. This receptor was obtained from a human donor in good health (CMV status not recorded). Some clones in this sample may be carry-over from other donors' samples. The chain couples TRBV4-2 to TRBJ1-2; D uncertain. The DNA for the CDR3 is TGTGCCAGCAGCCAAGAACCACATAATAACTATGGCTACACCTTC. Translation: CASSQEPHNNYGYTF.